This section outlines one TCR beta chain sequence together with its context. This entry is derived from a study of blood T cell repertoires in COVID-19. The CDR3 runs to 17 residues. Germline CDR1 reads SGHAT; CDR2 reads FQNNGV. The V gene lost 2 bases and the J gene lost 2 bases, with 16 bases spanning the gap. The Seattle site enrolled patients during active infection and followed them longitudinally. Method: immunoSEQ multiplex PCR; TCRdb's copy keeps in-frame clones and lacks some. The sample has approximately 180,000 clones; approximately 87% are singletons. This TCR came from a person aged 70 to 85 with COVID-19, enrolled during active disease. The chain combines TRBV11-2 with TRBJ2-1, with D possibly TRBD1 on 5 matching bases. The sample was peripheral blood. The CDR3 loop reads CASSLRGGVGTYNEQFF. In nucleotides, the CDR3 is TGTGCCAGCAGCTTAAGGGGCGGCGTGGGAACCTACAATGAGCAGTTCTTC.